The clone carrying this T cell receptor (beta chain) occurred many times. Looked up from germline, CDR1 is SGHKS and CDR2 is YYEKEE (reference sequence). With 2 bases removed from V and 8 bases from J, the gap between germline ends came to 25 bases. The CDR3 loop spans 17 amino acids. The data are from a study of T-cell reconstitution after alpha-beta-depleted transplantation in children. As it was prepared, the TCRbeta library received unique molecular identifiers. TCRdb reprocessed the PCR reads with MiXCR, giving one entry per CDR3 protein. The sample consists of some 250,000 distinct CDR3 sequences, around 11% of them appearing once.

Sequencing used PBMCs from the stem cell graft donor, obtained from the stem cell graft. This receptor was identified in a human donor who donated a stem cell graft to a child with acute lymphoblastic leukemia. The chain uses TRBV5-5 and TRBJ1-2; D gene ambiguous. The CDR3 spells CASSLASRTGLGGGYTF. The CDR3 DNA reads TGTGCCAGCAGCTTAGCCTCCCGGACCGGACTCGGAGGGGGCTACACCTTC.